Listed below are T cell receptor beta chains from one sample, sequenced in a study of control samples from healthy donors and cancer patients. The assay was immunoSEQ multiplex PCR, and TCRdb's table has in-frame clones only and misses some. Of 150,000 to 170,000 clones listed, 94% were seen once; the top ten hold 4.5% to 6%. Sequenced input: blood. Receptors were obtained from a man aged 35-49 years in good health. Both conserved end residues are trimmed from each CDR3. The size of a clone is reported for some rows only, either as once, few or many, or as a class for expanded clones.

clone size: .; V gene: TRBV9; J gene: TRBJ2-1; CDR3 protein: ASSVTWGQGRGEQF
clone size: .; V gene: TRBV7-9; J gene: TRBJ2-1; CDR3 protein: ASSLDVGLYNEQF
clone size: .; V gene: TRBV3-1/TRBV3-2; J gene: TRBJ1-1; CDR3 protein: ASRHEATGLMNTEAF
clone size: .; V gene: TRBV11-2; J gene: TRBJ2-1; CDR3 protein: ASSPLGSYNEQF
clone size: few; V gene: TRBV3-1/TRBV3-2; J gene: TRBJ1-1; CDR3 protein: ASSSSLGTEAF
clone size: .; V gene: TRBV7-6; J gene: TRBJ1-1; CDR3 protein: ASSHPSGTEAF
clone size: .; V gene: TRBV27; J gene: TRBJ1-6; CDR3 protein: ASSLGHRGNSPLH
clone size: .; V gene: TRBV27; J gene: TRBJ1-3; CDR3 protein: ASSRTGEGNTIY
clone size: .; V gene: TRBV21-1; J gene: TRBJ1-3; CDR3 protein: ASSENPATGGTIY
clone size: .; V gene: TRBV10-3; J gene: TRBJ1-6; CDR3 protein: AISEGLRSPLH
clone size: .; V gene: TRBV2; J gene: TRBJ1-4; CDR3 protein: ASSETGLGEKLF
clone size: .; V gene: TRBV19; J gene: TRBJ1-5; CDR3 protein: ASRRISLNQPQH
clone size: .; V gene: TRBV2; J gene: TRBJ2-7; CDR3 protein: ASTPAGSSYEQY
clone size: .; V gene: TRBV6-5; J gene: TRBJ1-1; CDR3 protein: ASTEGQGYKEAF
clone size: .; V gene: TRBV24-1; J gene: TRBJ1-5; CDR3 protein: ATGPGGNQPQH
clone size: .; V gene: TRBV7-8; J gene: TRBJ2-2; CDR3 protein: ASSLIRGTGVAGELF
clone size: .; V gene: TRBV7-6; J gene: TRBJ2-1; CDR3 protein: ASSSGQGTYNEQF
clone size: .; V gene: TRBV7-9; J gene: TRBJ1-1; CDR3 protein: ASSLGRENTEAF
clone size: .; V gene: TRBV27; J gene: TRBJ1-6; CDR3 protein: ASSRDRNSPLH
clone size: .; V gene: TRBV7-6; J gene: TRBJ1-2; CDR3 protein: ASSPNLQGNYGYT
clone size: .; V gene: TRBV5-1; J gene: TRBJ1-1; CDR3 protein: ASRQWTARLNTEAF
clone size: .; V gene: TRBV5-1; J gene: TRBJ2-1; CDR3 protein: ASSLGQVYNEQF